The sequence of this T cell receptor beta chain was determined in a study of siplizumab effects on memory and regulatory T cells. Overall study results and limits: Proliferating CD4+ or CD8+ clones, roughly 80-95% of them, lacked an assignable naive or memory phenotype.

This CDR3 is built from 17 residues. Germline CDR1 and CDR2: SGHVS and FQNEAQ. Trimming shortened V by 0 bases and J by 8 bases, and 20 bases separated the two germline ends. In the case of this clone: What it binds is unknown.

TCRdb's copy holds only in-frame clones and misses some; the assay was immunoSEQ multiplex PCR. The data hold 80,000 to 95,000 clones, with approximately 95% observed a single time. The sequence came from a human donor in good health. The chain combines TRBV7-8 with TRBJ2-1, with D possibly called TRBD1 or TRBD2 (5 bases each). Material: CD8+ T cells sorted from blood. As DNA, the CDR3 is TGTGCCAGCAGCTTAGCGAGGGGCCCACAATATGGAGATGAGCAGTTCTTC. This codes for CASSLARGPQYGDEQFF.